This TCR beta chain is drawn from a study of blood T cells in healthy people across ages. This CDR3 comprises 16 residues. Trimming stripped 2 bases from V and 0 bases from J, with 11 bases between. A second roughly 6 to 11 cycle PCR used barcoded and J-beta primers. Tagging of each cDNA molecule was performed by a template-switch adaptor with 12 random nucleotides. TCRdb reprocessed the 5' RACE reads with MiXCR, giving one entry per CDR3 protein. The sample lists some 1.4 million distinct CDR3 sequences; roughly 40% were seen once. This clonotype was sampled from a woman aged 18 to 35 in good health. Source material: blood. The chain combines TRBV12-3 or TRBV12-4 with TRBJ2-1; D not resolved. CDR3 residues: CASSLTFPGSYNEQFF. CDR3 in DNA: TGTGCCAGCAGTTTAACGTTCCCAGGCTCCTACAATGAGCAGTTCTTC.